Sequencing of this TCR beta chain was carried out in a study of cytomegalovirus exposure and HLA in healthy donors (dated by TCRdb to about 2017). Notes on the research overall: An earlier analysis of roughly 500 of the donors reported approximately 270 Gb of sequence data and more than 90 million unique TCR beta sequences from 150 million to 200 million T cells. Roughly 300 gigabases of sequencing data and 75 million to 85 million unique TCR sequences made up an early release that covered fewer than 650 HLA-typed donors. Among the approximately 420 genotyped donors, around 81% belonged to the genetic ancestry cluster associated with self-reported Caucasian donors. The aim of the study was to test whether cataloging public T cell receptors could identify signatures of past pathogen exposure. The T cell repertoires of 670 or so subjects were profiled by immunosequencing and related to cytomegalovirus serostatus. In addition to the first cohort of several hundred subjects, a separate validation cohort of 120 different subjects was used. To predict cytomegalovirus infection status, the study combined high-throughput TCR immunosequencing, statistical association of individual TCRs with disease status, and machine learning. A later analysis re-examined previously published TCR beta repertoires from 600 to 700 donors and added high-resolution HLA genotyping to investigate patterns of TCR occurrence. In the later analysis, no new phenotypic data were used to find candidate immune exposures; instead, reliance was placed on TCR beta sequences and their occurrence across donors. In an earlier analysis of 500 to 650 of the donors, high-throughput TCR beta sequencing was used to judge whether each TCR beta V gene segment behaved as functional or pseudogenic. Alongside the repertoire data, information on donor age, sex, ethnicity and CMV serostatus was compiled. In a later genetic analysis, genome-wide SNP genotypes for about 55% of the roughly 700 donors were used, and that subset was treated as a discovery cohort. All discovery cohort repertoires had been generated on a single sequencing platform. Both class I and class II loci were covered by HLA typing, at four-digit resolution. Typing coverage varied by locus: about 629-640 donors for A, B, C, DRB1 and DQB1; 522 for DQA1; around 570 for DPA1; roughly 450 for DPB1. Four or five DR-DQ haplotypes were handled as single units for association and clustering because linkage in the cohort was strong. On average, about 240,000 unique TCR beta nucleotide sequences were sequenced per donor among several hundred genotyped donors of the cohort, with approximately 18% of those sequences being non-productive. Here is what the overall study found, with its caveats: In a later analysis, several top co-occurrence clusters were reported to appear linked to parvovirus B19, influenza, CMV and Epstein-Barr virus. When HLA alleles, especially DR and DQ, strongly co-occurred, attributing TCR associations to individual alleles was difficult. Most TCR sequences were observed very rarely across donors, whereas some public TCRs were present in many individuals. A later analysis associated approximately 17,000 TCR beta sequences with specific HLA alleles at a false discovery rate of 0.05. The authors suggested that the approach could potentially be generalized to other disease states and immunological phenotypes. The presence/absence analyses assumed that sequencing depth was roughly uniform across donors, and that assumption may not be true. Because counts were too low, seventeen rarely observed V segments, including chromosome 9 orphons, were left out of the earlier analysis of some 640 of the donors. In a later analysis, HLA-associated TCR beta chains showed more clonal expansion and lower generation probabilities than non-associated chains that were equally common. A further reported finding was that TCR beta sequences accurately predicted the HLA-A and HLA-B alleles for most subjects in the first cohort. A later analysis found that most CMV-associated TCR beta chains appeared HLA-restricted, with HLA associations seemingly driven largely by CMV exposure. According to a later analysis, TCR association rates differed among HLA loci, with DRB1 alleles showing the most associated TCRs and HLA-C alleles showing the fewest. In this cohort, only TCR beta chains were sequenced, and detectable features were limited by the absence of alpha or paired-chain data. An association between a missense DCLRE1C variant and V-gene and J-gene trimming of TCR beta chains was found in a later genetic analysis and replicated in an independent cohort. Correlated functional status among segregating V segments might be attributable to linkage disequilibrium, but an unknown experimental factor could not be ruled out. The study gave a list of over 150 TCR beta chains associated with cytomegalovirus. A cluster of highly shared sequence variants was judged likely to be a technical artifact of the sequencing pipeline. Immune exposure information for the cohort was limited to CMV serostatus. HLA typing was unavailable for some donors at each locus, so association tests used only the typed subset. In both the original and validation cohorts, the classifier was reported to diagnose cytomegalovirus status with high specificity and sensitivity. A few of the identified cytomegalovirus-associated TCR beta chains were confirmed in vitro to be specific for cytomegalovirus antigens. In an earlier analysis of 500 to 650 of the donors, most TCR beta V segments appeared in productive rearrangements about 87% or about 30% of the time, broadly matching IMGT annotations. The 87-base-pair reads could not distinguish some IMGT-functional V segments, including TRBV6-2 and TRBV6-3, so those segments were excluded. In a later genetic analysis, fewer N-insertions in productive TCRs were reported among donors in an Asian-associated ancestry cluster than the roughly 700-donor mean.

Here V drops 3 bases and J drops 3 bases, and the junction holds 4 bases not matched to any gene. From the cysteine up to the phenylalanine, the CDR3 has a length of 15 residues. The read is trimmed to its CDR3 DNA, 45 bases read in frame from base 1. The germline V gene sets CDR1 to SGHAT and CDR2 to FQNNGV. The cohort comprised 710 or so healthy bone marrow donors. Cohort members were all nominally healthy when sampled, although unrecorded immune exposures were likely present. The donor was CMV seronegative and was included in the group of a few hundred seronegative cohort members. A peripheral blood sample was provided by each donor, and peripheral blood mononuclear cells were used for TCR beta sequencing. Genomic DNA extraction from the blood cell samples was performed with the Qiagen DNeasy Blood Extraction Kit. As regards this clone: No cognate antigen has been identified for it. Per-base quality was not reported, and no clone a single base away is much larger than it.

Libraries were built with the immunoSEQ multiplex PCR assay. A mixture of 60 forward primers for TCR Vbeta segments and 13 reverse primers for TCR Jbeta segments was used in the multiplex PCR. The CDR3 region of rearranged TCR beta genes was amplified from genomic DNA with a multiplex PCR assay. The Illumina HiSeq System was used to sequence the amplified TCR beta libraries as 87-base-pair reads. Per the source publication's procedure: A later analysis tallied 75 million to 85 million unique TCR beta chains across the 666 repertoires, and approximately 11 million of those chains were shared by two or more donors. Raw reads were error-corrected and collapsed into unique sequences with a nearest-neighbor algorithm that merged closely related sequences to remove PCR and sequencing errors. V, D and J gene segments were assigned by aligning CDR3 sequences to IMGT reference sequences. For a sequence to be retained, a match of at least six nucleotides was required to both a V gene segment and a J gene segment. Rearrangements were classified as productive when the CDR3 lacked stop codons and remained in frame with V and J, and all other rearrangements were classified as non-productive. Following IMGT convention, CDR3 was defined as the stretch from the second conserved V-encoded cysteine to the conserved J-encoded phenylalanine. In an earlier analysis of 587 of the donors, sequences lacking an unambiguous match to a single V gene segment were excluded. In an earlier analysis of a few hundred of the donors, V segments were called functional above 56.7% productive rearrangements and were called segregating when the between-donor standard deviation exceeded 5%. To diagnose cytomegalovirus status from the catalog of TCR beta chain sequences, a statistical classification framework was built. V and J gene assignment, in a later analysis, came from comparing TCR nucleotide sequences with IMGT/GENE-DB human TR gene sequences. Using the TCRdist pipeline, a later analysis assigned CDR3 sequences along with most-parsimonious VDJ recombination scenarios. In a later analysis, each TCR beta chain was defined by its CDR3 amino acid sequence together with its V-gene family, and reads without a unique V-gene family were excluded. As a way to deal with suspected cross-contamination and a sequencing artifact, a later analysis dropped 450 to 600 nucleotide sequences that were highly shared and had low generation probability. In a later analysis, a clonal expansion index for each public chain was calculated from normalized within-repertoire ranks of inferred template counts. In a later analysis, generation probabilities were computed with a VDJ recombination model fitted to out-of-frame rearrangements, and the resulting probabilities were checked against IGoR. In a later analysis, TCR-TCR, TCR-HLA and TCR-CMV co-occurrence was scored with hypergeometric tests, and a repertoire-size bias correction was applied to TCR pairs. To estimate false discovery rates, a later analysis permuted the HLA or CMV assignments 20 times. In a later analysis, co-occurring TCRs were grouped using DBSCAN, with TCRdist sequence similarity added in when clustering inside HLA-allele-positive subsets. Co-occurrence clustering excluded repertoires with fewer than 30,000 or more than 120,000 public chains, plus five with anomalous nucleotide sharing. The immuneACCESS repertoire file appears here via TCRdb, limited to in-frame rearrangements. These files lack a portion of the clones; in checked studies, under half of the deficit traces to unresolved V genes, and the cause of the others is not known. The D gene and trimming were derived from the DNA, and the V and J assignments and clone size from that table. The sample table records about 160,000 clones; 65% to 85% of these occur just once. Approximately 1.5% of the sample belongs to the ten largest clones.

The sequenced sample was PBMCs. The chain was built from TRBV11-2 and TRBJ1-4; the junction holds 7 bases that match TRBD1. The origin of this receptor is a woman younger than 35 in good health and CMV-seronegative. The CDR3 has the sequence CASSFPGQSNEKLFF. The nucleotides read TGTGCCAGCAGCTTCCCGGGACAGTCTAATGAAAAACTGTTTTTT.